This T cell receptor (beta chain) was retrieved from a study of blood T cell repertoires in COVID-19. Profiled with immunoSEQ multiplex PCR; TCRdb holds only in-frame clones, not every one. This table holds around 130,000 clones, 65% to 90% found once. Study members were between about 18 and 95 years old and lived in 20 to 30 US regions. The sample holds a few counts of this clone. Material: PBMCs or T cells enriched from blood (not recorded which). The sequence was obtained from a woman aged 45-65 years who had recovered from COVID-19.

In DNA, the CDR3 is TGCGCCAGCAGCGGTGGGGTAGCGGGGGAGGGTGAGCAGTTCTTC. Protein sequence: CASSGGVAGEGEQFF. The chain employs TRBV5-1 and TRBJ2-1; 9 nucleotides align to TRBD2. The CDR3 is 15 amino acids. The J segment lost 9 bases and the V segment lost 4 bases, leaving 11 bases of the junction unmatched. The V gene's germline CDR1 is SGHRS and CDR2 YFSETQ.